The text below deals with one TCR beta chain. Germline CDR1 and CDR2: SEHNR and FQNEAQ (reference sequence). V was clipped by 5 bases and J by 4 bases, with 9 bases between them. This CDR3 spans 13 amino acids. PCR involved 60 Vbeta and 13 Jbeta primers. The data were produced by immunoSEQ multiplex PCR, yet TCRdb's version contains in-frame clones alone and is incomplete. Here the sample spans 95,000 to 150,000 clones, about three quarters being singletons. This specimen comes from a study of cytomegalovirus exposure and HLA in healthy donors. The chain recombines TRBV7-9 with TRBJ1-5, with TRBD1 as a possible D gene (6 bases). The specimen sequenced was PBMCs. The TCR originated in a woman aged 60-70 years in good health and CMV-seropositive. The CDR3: CASSRQENQPQHF. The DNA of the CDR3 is TGTGCCAGCAGCAGACAGGAAAATCAGCCCCAGCATTTT.